The 32 T cell receptor beta chains presented below share a single source sample, sequenced in a study of cytotoxic CD8 clonotypes in ibrutinib-treated CLL (dated by TCRdb to about 2021). Receptors were amplified or captured by the immunoSEQ multiplex PCR assay. The table comes from immuneACCESS by way of TCRdb, which keeps in-frame sequences with V and J called. Part of the clones is missing from these tables; in studies checked, under half for an unresolved V gene and the rest for unknown reasons. In all, the sample holds some 50,000 clones, and 45% to 60% of those were seen once. The ten largest account for under 35% of the sample. The time point label, as the study defines it: approximately 25 months on ibrutinib. The material was PBMCs, obtained after 24 months of ibrutinib treatment. These receptors all stem from a human donor with chronic lymphocytic leukemia.

The chain links TRBV5-4 to TRBJ1-1; 7 bases agree with TRBD1. The CDR3 covers 14 residues. V lost 7 bases, J lost 5 bases, and 11 bases stayed unmatched. From germline, CDR1 is SGHNT and CDR2 YYREEE (reference sequence). DNA for the CDR3: TGTGCCAGCCGCGACAGGGCCTCGGGGACTGAAGCTTTCTTT. It specifies CASRDRASGTEAFF.

A single count supports this clone. The chain combines TRBV5-1 with TRBJ2-3; D is perhaps TRBD1 (5 bases). CDR1 is SGHRS, CDR2 YFSETQ, per germline. With 0 bases removed from V and 6 bases from J, the gap between germline ends came to 14 bases. This CDR3 has 15 amino acids. CDR3 in DNA: TGCGCCAGCAGCTTGGTGGGCAGGGCGGAGGATACGCAGTATTTT. It encodes CASSLVGRAEDTQYF.

The V and J genes are TRBV27 and TRBJ1-6; D remains ambiguous. Looked up from germline, CDR1 is MNHEY and CDR2 is SMNVEV (reference sequence). The germline V and J ends were trimmed by 3 bases and 7 bases, with 7 bases remaining between them. The length of the CDR3 is 13 residues. CDR3 protein: CASSFTMNSPLHF. CDR3 nucleotide sequence: TGTGCCAGCAGTTTTACGATGAATTCACCCCTCCACTTT.

The CDR3 nucleotides are TGCGCCAGCAGCTTGCTGAAGGGGGGACCGAACACTGAAGCTTTCTTT. This translates into CASSLLKGGPNTEAFF. The chain uses TRBV5-1 and TRBJ1-1, with a weak D call TRBD1 (6 bases). V was trimmed by 1 base and J by 1 base, leaving 14 bases between them. From germline, CDR1 is SGHRS and CDR2 YFSETQ. This CDR3 is 16 amino acids long. The full variable domain, its missing parts supplied by reference TRBV5-1 and TRBJ1-1, is KAGVTQTPRYLIKTRGQQVTLSCSPISGHRSVSWYQQTPGQGLQFLFEYFSETQRNKGNFPGRFSGRQFSNSRSEMNVSTLELGDSALYLCASSLLKGGPNTEAFFGQGTRLTVV.

V gene TRBV6-1 combines with J gene TRBJ1-2; weak D call: TRBD1 (5 bases). The CDR3 is made up of 14 amino acids. CDR1 and CDR2 from the germline V gene are MNHNS and SASEGT. V lost 1 base, J lost 4 bases, and 10 bases lay in between. CDR3 loop: CASSEVGAAYGYTF. As DNA, the CDR3 is TGTGCCAGCAGTGAAGTTGGGGCCGCCTATGGCTACACCTTC.

The rearrangement uses TRBV6-1 and TRBJ1-6, with D perhaps matching TRBD1 (5 bases). This CDR3 has 15 amino acids. Germline CDR1 MNHNS, CDR2 SASEGT. The germline V and J ends were trimmed by 1 base and 7 bases, with 11 bases remaining between them. Written as DNA, the CDR3 is TGTGCCAGCAGTGAAGTGGGGGGAAAAAATTCACCCCTCCACTTT. Translating it yields CASSEVGGKNSPLHF.

This chain joins TRBV19 and TRBJ2-5; D call uncertain. CDR1 is LNHDA and CDR2 is SQIVND in the germline V gene (reference sequence). There are 14 residues in the CDR3. V lost 3 bases and J 0 bases, leaving 8 bases between the germline ends. CDR3 residues: CASSIDLYQETQYF. CDR3 DNA: TGTGCCAGTAGTATCGATCTGTACCAAGAGACCCAGTACTTC.

The chain has TRBV6-6 and TRBJ1-4, with D possibly matching TRBD1 (5 bases). The V and J ends lost 8 bases and 7 bases respectively, with 14 bases between them. Germline V lookup: CDR1 MNHNY, CDR2 SVGAGI (reference sequence). The CDR3 is 13 amino acids. The CDR3 protein is CASGGWGSEKLFF. The DNA for the CDR3 is TGTGCCAGCGGGGGATGGGGTTCTGAAAAACTGTTTTTT.

The chain joins TRBV6-5 to TRBJ1-2, with 9 nucleotides matching TRBD1. The CDR3 has 15 residues. The J segment lost 5 bases and the V segment lost 0 bases, leaving 4 bases of the junction unmatched. CDR1 is MNHEY and CDR2 is SVGAGI in the germline V gene. The CDR3 loop is CASSYSWTGEYGYTF. Here the CDR3 DNA reads TGTGCCAGCAGTTACTCCTGGACAGGGGAGTATGGCTACACCTTC.

The chain carries TRBV6-5 and TRBJ2-2; D gene unclear. The CDR3 loop spans 15 amino acids. V was cut by 2 bases and J by 5 bases, with 12 bases left in between. Germline CDR1 MNHEY, CDR2 SVGAGI. CDR3 bases: TGTGCCAGCAGTTACGGGCAAAGAGGAACCGGGGAGCTGTTTTTT. As protein: CASSYGQRGTGELFF.

The chain is built from TRBV29-1 and TRBJ2-6; 9 bases map to TRBD1. CDR1 SQVTM and CDR2 ANQGSEA come from the germline V gene. Trimming at V came to 1 base and at J to 3 bases, leaving 4 bases not matched to a gene. This CDR3 has 16 residues. The CDR3 DNA reads as TGCAGCGTTGAAGGGACAGGGGTGTTTGGGGCCAACGTCCTGACTTTC. This encodes CSVEGTGVFGANVLTF.

This clone was seen a few times. The J gene is TRBJ2-3, the V gene TRBV5-1; maybe TRBD2 (6 bases). CDR1 is SGHRS and CDR2 is YFSETQ in the germline V gene. Trimming left V 0 bases short and J 1 base short, with 12 bases between. CDR3 length: 16 residues. The DNA for the CDR3 is TGCGCCAGCAGCTTGGATGCGGGGATGGGCACAGATACGCAGTATTTT. Translating gives CASSLDAGMGTDTQYF.

Of note for this clone: The final CDR3 position lacks the conserved phenylalanine or tryptophan, pointing to a likely read error. The chain carries TRBV9 and TRBJ1-6; 8 bases map to TRBD1. J was trimmed by 1 base and V by 4 bases; bases with no gene match: 7. From germline, CDR1 is SGDLS and CDR2 YYNGEE. This CDR3 spans 17 amino acids. The chain's CDR3 is CASSPGQGASYNSPLHL. The CDR3 coding sequence is TGTGCCAGCAGCCCCGGACAGGGAGCGTCCTATAATTCACCCCTCCACCTT.

This clone was picked up a small number of times. V gene TRBV5-1 combines with J gene TRBJ2-2; unclear D gene. Germline CDR1 SGHRS, CDR2 YFSETQ. V lost 4 bases and J lost 4, with 11 bases in between. The CDR3 is made up of 14 amino acids. CDR3 DNA: TGCGCCAGCAGCCAGACCTCGGGCACCGGGGAGCTGTTTTTT. Its translation is CASSQTSGTGELFF.

Only a few counts were recorded for this clone. The J gene is TRBJ2-1, the V gene TRBV2; perhaps TRBD2 as D (6 bases). V lost 8 bases and J lost 2, with 22 bases in between. The CDR3 sequence is 17 residues long. Looked up from germline, CDR1 is SNHLY and CDR2 is FYNNEI. CDR3 region: CASLRIQLPGAYNEQFF. Here the CDR3 DNA reads TGTGCCAGCCTCAGGATACAACTCCCGGGGGCCTACAATGAGCAGTTCTTC. The full variable domain, with the rest looked up from reference TRBV2 and TRBJ2-1, is EPEVTQTPSHQVTQMGQEVILRCVPISNHLYFYWYRQILGQKVEFLVSFYNNEISEKSEIFDDQFSVERPDGSNFTLKIRSTKLEDSAMYFCASLRIQLPGAYNEQFFGPGTRLTVL.

The table lists this clone with many counts. In DNA, the CDR3 is TGTGCCAGTAGTGAGAGACTAGCGGGGGGCTCGGGGACCCAGTACTTC. Residues: CASSERLAGGSGTQYF. This rearrangement joins TRBV19 to TRBJ2-5, with 13 bases fitting TRBD2. Germline V gives CDR1 LNHDA, CDR2 SQIVND (reference sequence). Losses at the gene ends were 5 bases for V and 7 bases for J; bases not matched to a gene: 10. The CDR3 runs to 16 residues.

The chain uses TRBV5-1 and TRBJ1-1; 9 bases are shared with TRBD1. Per germline, CDR1 SGHRS and CDR2 YFSETQ. This CDR3 is 17 amino acids long. The V and J ends lost 4 bases and 1 base, in that order; junction bases with no gene match: 11. Here the CDR3 DNA reads TGCGCCAGCAGCGACCTTCTCGGGACAGGGAGGAACACTGAAGCTTTCTTT. Protein: CASSDLLGTGRNTEAFF.

V gene TRBV5-4 combines with J gene TRBJ1-2; tentatively, D is TRBD1 (5 bases). Trimming cost V 0 bases and J 14 bases, with 23 bases left between them. CDR3 length equals 15 residues. From germline, CDR1 is SGHNT and CDR2 YYREEE (reference sequence). CDR3 in amino acids: CASSLAGDGGLFLTF. The DNA for the CDR3 is TGTGCCAGCAGCTTGGCCGGGGACGGCGGCCTATTCTTAACCTTC.

This clone was picked up a small number of times. The chain is built from TRBV11-2 and TRBJ2-1; no definite D call. This CDR3 contains 14 residues. The germline V gene has CDR1 SGHAT and CDR2 FQNNGV. The germline V and J ends were trimmed by 1 base and 4 bases, with 8 bases remaining between them. This chain's CDR3 is CASSLAENYNEQFF. CDR3 DNA sequence: TGTGCCAGCAGCTTAGCGGAGAATTACAATGAGCAGTTCTTC.

V and J are TRBV5-1 and TRBJ2-2, with D perhaps TRBD1 (6 bases). This CDR3 has 13 amino acids. Trimming cost V 4 bases and J 6 bases, with 10 bases left between them. Germline CDR1 is SGHRS and CDR2 is YFSETQ. CDR3 coding DNA: TGCGCCAGCAGCAACACAGGGTCCGGGGAGCTGTTTTTT. Its protein is CASSNTGSGELFF.

This chain uses TRBV7-9 with TRBJ2-3; 9 nucleotides line up with TRBD1. V was clipped by 4 bases and J by 2 bases; unmatched bases: 4. This CDR3 comprises 15 residues. Germline V CDR1 and CDR2: SEHNR, FQNEAQ (reference sequence). The DNA of the CDR3 is TGTGCCAGCAGCTGGACAGGGGTCGTCACAGATACGCAGTATTTT. It is translated as CASSWTGVVTDTQYF.

The rearrangement joins TRBV7-9 to TRBJ2-3; the match to TRBD2 covers 10 bases. V shed 1 base, J shed 2 bases, and the junction held 3 bases outside the gene matches. The CDR3 runs to 16 residues. Germline lookup yields CDR1 SEHNR and CDR2 FQNEAQ (reference sequence). As DNA, the CDR3 is TGTGCCAGCAGCTTAGGACTAGCGGGCGACACAGATACGCAGTATTTT. It yields the protein CASSLGLAGDTDTQYF.

The CDR3 nucleotides are TGCGCCAGCAGACAGGGGGCGAACACCGGGGAGCTGTTTTTT. It encodes CASRQGANTGELFF. V gene TRBV10-1 combines with J gene TRBJ2-2; 8 bases are a match to TRBD1. The ends lost 6 bases at V and 0 bases at J; junction bases unmatched: 0. Looked up from germline, CDR1 is WNHNN and CDR2 is SYGVQD (reference sequence). There are 14 residues in the CDR3.

The gene calls are TRBV6-6 and TRBJ2-1, with D perhaps matching TRBD1 or TRBD2 (5 bases each). The V end lost 7 bases, the J end lost 9 bases, and 22 bases lay between the germline ends. The CDR3 contains 15 residues. In germline, CDR1 is MNHNY, CDR2 SVGAGI (reference sequence). CDR3 in amino acids: CASTDPFRGDAEQFF. CDR3 coding DNA: TGTGCCAGCACCGACCCCTTTAGAGGGGACGCTGAGCAGTTCTTC.

The V call is TRBV4-1, the J call TRBJ1-1; 7 bases line up with TRBD1. V trimming: 1 base; J trimming: 4 bases; junction bases outside the gene matches: 12. The CDR3 sequence is 17 residues long. Germline CDR1 is MGHRA and CDR2 is YSYEKL. The CDR3 protein is CASSQVSQGIRSTEAFF. Here the CDR3 DNA reads TGCGCCAGCAGCCAAGTATCACAGGGGATTAGGAGCACTGAAGCTTTCTTT.

The chain carries TRBV15 and TRBJ2-6; the D is unclear. Trimming removed 4 bases from V and 0 bases from J, with 7 bases in between. Germline-derived CDR1 and CDR2 are LNHNV and YYDKDF (reference sequence). The length of the CDR3 is 15 residues. CDR3 protein: CATSTSNSGANVLTF. The DNA for the CDR3 is TGTGCCACCAGCACCTCCAACTCTGGGGCCAACGTCCTGACTTTC.

This clone was seen once. This chain connects TRBV6-1 to TRBJ2-7; D possibly corresponds to TRBD1 (5 bases). The germline V gene has CDR1 MNHNS and CDR2 SASEGT. The V and J ends lost 8 bases and 2 bases respectively, with 13 bases between them. There are 13 residues in the CDR3. The CDR3 DNA reads as TGTGCCAGCGGTAATACAGGTCCCTACGAGCAGTACTTC. Its protein is CASGNTGPYEQYF.

This clone was seen just once. The chain employs TRBV5-6 and TRBJ1-1; D perhaps matches TRBD1 (5 bases). From germline, CDR1 is SGHDT and CDR2 YYEEEE. The ends were cut back, 0 bases at V and 0 bases at J, with 6 bases in the middle. The CDR3 covers 14 residues. CDR3 protein: CASSLGQMNTEAFF. The CDR3 DNA is TGTGCCAGCAGCTTGGGACAGATGAACACTGAAGCTTTCTTT.

The chain combines TRBV6-5 with TRBJ1-1; D may be TRBD1 (6 bases). The CDR3 is 14 residues long. The germline CDR1 and CDR2 sequences are MNHEY and SVGAGI. Trimming removed 2 bases at V and 3 bases at J, with 10 bases between. For the CDR3, the DNA is TGTGCCAGCAGTTACCAGGGGCTGGACACTGAAGCTTTCTTT. This encodes CASSYQGLDTEAFF.

The chain combines TRBV4-1 with TRBJ1-1, with D uncertain. Germline V lookup: CDR1 MGHRA, CDR2 YSYEKL. CDR3 size: 13 residues. The V end was cut by 4 bases, the J end by 0 bases, with 6 bases between. The CDR3 sequence: CASSPDMNTEAFF. CDR3 DNA sequence: TGCGCCAGCAGCCCCGACATGAACACTGAAGCTTTCTTT.

This clone came up a few times. V and J are TRBV4-1 and TRBJ2-7; 10 bases are shared with TRBD1. The CDR3 contains 15 residues. V was pared by 2 bases and J by 5 bases, with 6 bases of the junction left unmatched. The V gene's germline CDR1 is MGHRA and CDR2 YSYEKL. Here the CDR3 reads CASSQTGTGDDEQYF. For the CDR3, the DNA is TGCGCCAGCAGCCAAACCGGGACAGGGGACGACGAGCAGTACTTC.

This clone has just a few counts. The rearrangement joins TRBV18 to TRBJ2-7; the D gene is possibly TRBD2 (7 bases). Trimming left V 3 bases short and J 3 bases short, with 21 bases between. Germline CDR1 reads KGHSH; CDR2 reads LQKENI. This CDR3 has 17 residues. CDR3 protein: CASSPTSGGGHYYEQYF. The CDR3 coding sequence is TGTGCCAGCTCACCCACGTCGGGCGGGGGCCACTACTACGAGCAGTACTTC. Complete variable domain (other parts from reference TRBV18 and TRBJ2-7): NAGVMQNPRHLVRRRGQEARLRCSPMKGHSHVYWYRQLPEEGLKFMVYLQKENIIDESGMPKERFSAEFPKEGPSILRIQQVVRGDSAAYFCASSPTSGGGHYYEQYFGPGTRLTVT.